This TCR beta chain was found in a study of blood T cell repertoires in COVID-19. Across the study: Some COVID-19 samples were acute and others convalescent; all came from the United States, Italy and Spain. PBMCs, B-cell-depleted T cells, or T cells provided the cDNA or gDNA that made up the material.

Cohorts were determined from participant-reported clinical history. The germline CDR1 and CDR2 sequences are LNHDA and SQIVND (reference sequence). V was clipped by 4 bases and J by 1 base, with 8 bases between them. The CDR3 length is 15 residues. Authors' methods: From reference gene primer amplification, estimates of nucleated cell counts were derived. Data came from immunoSEQ multiplex PCR; TCRdb stores just in-frame clones and leaves some out. That table supplies the V and J calls and clone size; D and trimming were determined from the DNA. The sample yields 300,000 to 350,000 clones, 65% to 90% seen once.

The chain carries TRBV19 and TRBJ2-6; D ambiguous. The sample taken for sequencing was PBMCs or T cells enriched from blood (not recorded which). This sequence originates from a woman in her 40s with acute COVID-19. This CDR3 is CASSTILSGANVLTF. The CDR3 region has the DNA TGTGCCAGTAGTACTATTCTATCTGGGGCCAACGTCCTGACTTTC.